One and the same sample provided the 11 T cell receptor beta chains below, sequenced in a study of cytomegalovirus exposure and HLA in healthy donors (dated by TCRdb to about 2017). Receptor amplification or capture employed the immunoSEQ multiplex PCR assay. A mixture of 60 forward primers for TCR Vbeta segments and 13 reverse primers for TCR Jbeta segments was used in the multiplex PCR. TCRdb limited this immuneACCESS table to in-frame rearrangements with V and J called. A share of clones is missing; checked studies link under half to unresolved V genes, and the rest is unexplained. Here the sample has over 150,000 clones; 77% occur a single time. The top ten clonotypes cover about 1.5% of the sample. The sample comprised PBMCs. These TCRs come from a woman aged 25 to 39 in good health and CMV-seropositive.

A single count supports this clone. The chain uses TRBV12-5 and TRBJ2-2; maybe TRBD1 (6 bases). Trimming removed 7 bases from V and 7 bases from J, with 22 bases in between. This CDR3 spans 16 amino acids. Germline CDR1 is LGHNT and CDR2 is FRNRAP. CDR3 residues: CASAPPNRVLGGELFF. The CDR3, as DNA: TGTGCTAGTGCCCCGCCAAACAGGGTTCTCGGCGGGGAGCTGTTTTTT.

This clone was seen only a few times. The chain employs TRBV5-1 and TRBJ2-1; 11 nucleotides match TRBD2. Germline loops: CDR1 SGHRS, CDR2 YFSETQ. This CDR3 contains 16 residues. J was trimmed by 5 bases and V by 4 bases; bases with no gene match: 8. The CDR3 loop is CASSDPGLAENNEQFF. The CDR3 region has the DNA TGCGCCAGCAGCGATCCGGGACTAGCGGAAAACAATGAGCAGTTCTTC.

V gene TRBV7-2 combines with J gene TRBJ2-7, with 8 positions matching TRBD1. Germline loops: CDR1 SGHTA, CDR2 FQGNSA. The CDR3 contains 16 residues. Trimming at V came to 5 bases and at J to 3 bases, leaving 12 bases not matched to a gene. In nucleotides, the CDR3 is TGTGCCAGCAGCGGGCCGGGACAGGACTTGGGCTACGAGCAGTACTTC. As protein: CASSGPGQDLGYEQYF.

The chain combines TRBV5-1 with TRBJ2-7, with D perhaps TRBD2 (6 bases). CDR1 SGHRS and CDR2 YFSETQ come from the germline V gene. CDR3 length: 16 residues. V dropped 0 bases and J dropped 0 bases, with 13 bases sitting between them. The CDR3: CASSLGGRLGSYEQYF. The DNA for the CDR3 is TGCGCCAGCAGCTTGGGAGGGAGACTAGGCTCCTACGAGCAGTACTTC.

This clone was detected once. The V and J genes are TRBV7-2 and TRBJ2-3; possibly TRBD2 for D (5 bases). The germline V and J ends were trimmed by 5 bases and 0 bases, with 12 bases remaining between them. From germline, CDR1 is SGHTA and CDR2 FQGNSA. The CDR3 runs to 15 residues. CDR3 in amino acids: CASSTGLPSTDTQYF. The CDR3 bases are TGTGCCAGCAGCACCGGACTGCCAAGCACAGATACGCAGTATTTT.

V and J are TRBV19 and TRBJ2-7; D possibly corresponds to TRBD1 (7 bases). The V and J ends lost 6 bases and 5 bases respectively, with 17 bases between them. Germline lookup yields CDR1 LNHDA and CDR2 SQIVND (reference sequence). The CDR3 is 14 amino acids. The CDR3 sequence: CASRLRQGGNEQYF. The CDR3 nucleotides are TGTGCCAGTAGGCTAAGACAGGGAGGCAACGAGCAGTACTTC.

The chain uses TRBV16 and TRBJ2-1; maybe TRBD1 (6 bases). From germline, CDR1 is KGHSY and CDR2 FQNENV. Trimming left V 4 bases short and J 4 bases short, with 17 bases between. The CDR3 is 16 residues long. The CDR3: CASSRQGLESYNEQFF. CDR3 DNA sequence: TGTGCCAGCAGCCGCCAGGGGCTAGAATCATACAATGAGCAGTTCTTC.

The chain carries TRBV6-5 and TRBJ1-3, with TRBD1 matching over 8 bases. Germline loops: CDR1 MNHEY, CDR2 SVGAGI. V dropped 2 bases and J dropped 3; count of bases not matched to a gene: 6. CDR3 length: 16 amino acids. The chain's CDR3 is CASSYHGTGYGNTIYF. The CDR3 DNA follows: TGTGCCAGCAGTTACCACGGGACAGGCTATGGAAACACCATATATTTT.

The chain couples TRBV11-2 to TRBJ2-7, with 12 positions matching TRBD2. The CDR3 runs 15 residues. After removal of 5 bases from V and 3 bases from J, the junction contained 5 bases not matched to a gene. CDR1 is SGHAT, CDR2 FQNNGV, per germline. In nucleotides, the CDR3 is TGTGCCAGCAGCATGGGGACTAGCGGGCTCTACGAGCAGTACTTC. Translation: CASSMGTSGLYEQYF.

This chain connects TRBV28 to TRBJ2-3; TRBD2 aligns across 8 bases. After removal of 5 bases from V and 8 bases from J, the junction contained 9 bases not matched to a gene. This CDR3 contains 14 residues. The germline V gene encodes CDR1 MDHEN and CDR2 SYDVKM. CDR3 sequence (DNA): TGTGCCAGCAGTCCCGACAGCGGGAGAGGTACGCAGTATTTT. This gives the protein CASSPDSGRGTQYF.

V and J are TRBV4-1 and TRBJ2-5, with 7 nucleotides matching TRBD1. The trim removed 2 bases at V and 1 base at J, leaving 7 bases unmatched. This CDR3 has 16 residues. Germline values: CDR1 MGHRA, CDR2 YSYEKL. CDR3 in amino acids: CASSQLQGTIQETQYF. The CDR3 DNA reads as TGCGCCAGCAGCCAACTACAGGGGACGATCCAAGAGACCCAGTACTTC.